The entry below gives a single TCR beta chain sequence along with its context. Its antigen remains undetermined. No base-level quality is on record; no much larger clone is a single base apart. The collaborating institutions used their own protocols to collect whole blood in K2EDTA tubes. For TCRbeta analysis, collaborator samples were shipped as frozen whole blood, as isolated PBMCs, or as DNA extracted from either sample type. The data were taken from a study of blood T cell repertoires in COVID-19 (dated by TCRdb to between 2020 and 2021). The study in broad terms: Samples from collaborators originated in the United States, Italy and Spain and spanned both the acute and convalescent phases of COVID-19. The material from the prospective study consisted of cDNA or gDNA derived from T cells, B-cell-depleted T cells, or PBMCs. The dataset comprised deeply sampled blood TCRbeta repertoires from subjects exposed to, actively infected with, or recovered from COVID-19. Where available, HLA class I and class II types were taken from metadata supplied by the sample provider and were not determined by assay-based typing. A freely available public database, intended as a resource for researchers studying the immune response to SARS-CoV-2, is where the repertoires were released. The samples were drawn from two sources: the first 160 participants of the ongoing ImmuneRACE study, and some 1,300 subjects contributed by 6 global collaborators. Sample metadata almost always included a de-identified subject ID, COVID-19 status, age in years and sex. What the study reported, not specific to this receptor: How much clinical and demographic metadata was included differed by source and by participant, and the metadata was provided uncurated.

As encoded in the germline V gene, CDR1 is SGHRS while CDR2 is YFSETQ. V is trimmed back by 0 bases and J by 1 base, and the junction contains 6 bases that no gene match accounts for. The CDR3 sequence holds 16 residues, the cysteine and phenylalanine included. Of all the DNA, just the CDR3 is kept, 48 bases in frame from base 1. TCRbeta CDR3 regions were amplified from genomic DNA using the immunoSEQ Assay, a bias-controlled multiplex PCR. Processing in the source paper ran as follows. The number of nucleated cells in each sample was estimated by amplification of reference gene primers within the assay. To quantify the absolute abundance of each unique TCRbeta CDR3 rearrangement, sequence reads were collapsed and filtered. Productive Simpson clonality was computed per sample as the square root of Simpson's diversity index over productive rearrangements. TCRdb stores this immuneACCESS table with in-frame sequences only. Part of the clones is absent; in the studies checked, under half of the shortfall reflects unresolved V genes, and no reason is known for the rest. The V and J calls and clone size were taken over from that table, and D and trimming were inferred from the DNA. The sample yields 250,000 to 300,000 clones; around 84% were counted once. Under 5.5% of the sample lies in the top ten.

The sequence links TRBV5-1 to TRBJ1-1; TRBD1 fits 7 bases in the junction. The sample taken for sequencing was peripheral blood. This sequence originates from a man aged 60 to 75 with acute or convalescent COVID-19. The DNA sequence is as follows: TGCGCCAGCAGCTTGGTAGGGAGGACAGGGAACACTGAAGCTTTCTTT. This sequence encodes CASSLVGRTGNTEAFF.